This TCR beta chain was sequenced for a study of Ad26.COV2.S vaccination and SARS-CoV-2 variants (dated by TCRdb to the early 2020s). Concerning the study at large: Vaccine-arm donors were drawn from COV1001, a multicentre, randomized, double-blind, placebo-controlled phase I-IIa trial of Ad26.COV2.S in healthy adults. Dosing of Ad26.COV2.S was intramuscular, at either 5x10^10 or 1x10^11 viral particles, delivered as one shot or as two shots spaced 56 days apart. The specificity and breadth of SARS-CoV-2-reactive T cell receptors after Ad26.COV2.S vaccination were assessed by TCRbeta repertoire sequencing. A total of 32 samples were included in the TCR-sequenced set, comprising roughly 19 Ad26.COV2.S vaccine recipients, 5 placebo recipients and 8 SARS-CoV-2 convalescent individuals. Participants in the trial were split at random into five groups of five each, receiving low-dose or high-dose Ad26.COV2.S once or twice, or else placebo on both occasions. Throughout the experiments and outcome assessment, investigators stayed blinded to trial group allocation.

From the germline V gene (reference sequence), CDR1 is LGHDT and CDR2 is YNNKEL. V is pared back by 3 bases and J by 5 bases, with 7 bases lying between the germline termini. From cysteine to phenylalanine, the CDR3 is 12 amino acids long. Only the CDR3 part of the read is kept: 36 bases, read in frame from the first base. Summary of the overall study and its limitations: Higher spike-specific TCR breadth was observed in Ad26.COV2.S recipients than in placebo recipients (P = 0.0014). Vaccine and placebo recipients had similar non-spike TCR breadth, a finding consistent with the vaccine containing only spike. The authors noted that total T cell responses may have been underestimated by the TCR breadth and depth analyses. After vaccination, spike-specific CD8+ and CD4+ T cell responses were reported to show substantial breadth. The study was not powered for comparison of responses between vaccine doses or regimens.

As for this clone: It lacks a known antigen. Base qualities are not at hand, and no much larger clone is one base apart.

The treatment or condition label, read with the paper, signifies: about 20 received Ad26.COV2.S at low or high dose, single or two shots; five or six received placebo; per-sample allocation not given. For vaccine and placebo recipients, repertoires were sequenced using samples collected on day 63 after the first injection. Cohort 1b enrolled around 24 adults aged 18-55 years at a single site in Boston, USA, between 29 July and 7 August 2020. As a vaccine, Ad26.COV2.S was a replication-incompetent adenovirus type 26 vector that expressed a prefusion-stabilized SARS-CoV-2 spike protein derived from the original Wuhan strain. The immunoSEQ Assay was used to sequence TCRbeta CDR3 regions. After extraction, genomic DNA underwent amplification by bias-controlled multiplex PCR, followed by high-throughput sequencing. The original methods were these. To quantify the absolute abundance of every unique TCRbeta CDR3 region, sequences were collapsed and filtered. T cell fraction was estimated by normalizing TCRbeta template counts to usable DNA, which was measured by amplifying reference genes present in all nucleated cells. Repertoire TCRs were annotated as SARS-CoV-2-specific when V gene, CDR3 amino acid sequence and J gene were exactly matched to a known reactive TCR set. The reference SARS-CoV-2 TCR set was derived from MIRA and filtered for enrichment in COVID-19-positive ImmuneCODE repertoires, a step that removed public or cross-reactive TCRs. Based on the MIRA antigens, annotated TCRs were further analysed at the level of specific ORF or position within ORF. Depth was the summed frequency of annotated unique rearrangements, while breadth was defined as annotated unique rearrangements over total unique productive rearrangements. Two-sided Wilcoxon rank-sum tests were used to compare TCR breadth between groups. TCRdb limited this immuneACCESS table to in-frame rearrangements with V and J called. A share of clones is missing; checked studies link under half to unresolved V genes, and the rest is unexplained. The V and J calls and the clone size are those of that table, but D and trimming were determined from the DNA. Counted in this sample were about 400,000 clones; around 82% of them appeared once. The ten most abundant clones make up around 7.4% of the sample.

The starting material was peripheral blood, obtained in a trial of Ad26.COV2.S vaccine versus placebo. This clonotype was sampled from a person aged 18-60 years who received the Ad26.COV2.S COVID-19 vaccine or a placebo. The chain is assembled from TRBV3-1 (or the pseudogene TRBV3-2) and TRBJ2-5; the D gene is unclear. The nucleotide sequence reads TGTGCCAGCAGCCACCTGTGGGAGACCCAGTACTTC. This gives the protein CASSHLWETQYF.